This T cell receptor (beta chain) was obtained from a study of T cell changes during pregnancy in multiple sclerosis. Only in-frame clones appear in the TCRdb table, and some are missing; sequencing was by immunoSEQ multiplex PCR. This table has fewer than 40,000 clones, 75% to 95% appearing once. The CDR3 has 17 residues. Germline V gene sequence: CDR1 SGHAT, CDR2 FQDESV (reference sequence). V lost 5 bases and J lost 4; bases outside the gene matches: 9. The TCR sequence derives from a female donor with multiple sclerosis, enrolled in a pregnancy study. This chain uses TRBV11-1 with TRBJ2-7; 15 nucleotides line up with TRBD2. Sequencing used CD8+ T cells from peripheral blood mononuclear cells, obtained before pregnancy. For the CDR3, the DNA is TGTGCCAGCAGCCCCGGACTAGCGGGAGGGCCTGTGTACGAGCAGTACTTC. It specifies CASSPGLAGGPVYEQYF.